This T cell receptor (beta chain) comes out of a study of cytomegalovirus exposure and HLA in healthy donors. General study points: The productive fraction for most TCR beta V segments was about 87% or about 30% in an earlier analysis.

Remarks on this clone: The antigen is not known.

The CDR3 loop spans 16 amino acids. Germline loops: CDR1 SGHRS, CDR2 YFSETQ. Germline trimming cut 0 bases from V and 7 bases from J; bases unmatched to any gene: 12. Amplification used 60 Vbeta primers and 13 Jbeta primers. Method: immunoSEQ multiplex PCR; TCRdb's copy keeps in-frame clones and lacks some. This table holds about 120,000 clones, less than 80% found once. The rearrangement links TRBV5-1 to TRBJ2-7; 8 nucleotides align to TRBD1. This TCR was sampled from a woman in her 30s in good health and CMV-seronegative. The material sequenced was PBMCs. The DNA for the CDR3 is TGCGCCAGCAGCTTGGCCGGACAGGGTCCCTCGTGGGAGCAGTACTTC. Translated: CASSLAGQGPSWEQYF.